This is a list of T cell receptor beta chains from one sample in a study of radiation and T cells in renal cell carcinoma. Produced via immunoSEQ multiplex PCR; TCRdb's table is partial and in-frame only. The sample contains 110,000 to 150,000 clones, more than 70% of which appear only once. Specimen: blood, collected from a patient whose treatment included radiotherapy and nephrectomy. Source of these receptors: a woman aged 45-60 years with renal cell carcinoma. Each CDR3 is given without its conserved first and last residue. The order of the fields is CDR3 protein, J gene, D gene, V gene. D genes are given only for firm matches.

CDR3aa: ASGVDSGNTIY
j_gene: TRBJ1-3
d_gene: -
v_gene: TRBV12-5

CDR3aa: ASNRGSHNPLH
j_gene: TRBJ1-6
d_gene: -
v_gene: TRBV2

CDR3aa: ASSEGGTWRYT
j_gene: TRBJ1-2
d_gene: -
v_gene: TRBV6-1

CDR3aa: ASTRDRGGNTIY
j_gene: TRBJ1-3
d_gene: TRBD1
v_gene: TRBV6-5

CDR3aa: ASSSVGTNEKLF
j_gene: TRBJ1-4
d_gene: -
v_gene: TRBV7-6

CDR3aa: ASSIPLMDLSNQPQH
j_gene: TRBJ1-5
d_gene: -
v_gene: TRBV19

CDR3aa: ASSPGTDAYNSPLH
j_gene: TRBJ1-6
d_gene: -
v_gene: TRBV5-1

CDR3aa: ASRGTSGGELF
j_gene: TRBJ2-2
d_gene: TRBD2
v_gene: TRBV9

CDR3aa: ASSPRRGGPSYEQY
j_gene: TRBJ2-7
d_gene: TRBD2
v_gene: TRBV27

CDR3aa: ASRVQIDVEKLF
j_gene: TRBJ1-4
d_gene: -
v_gene: TRBV6-5

CDR3aa: ASSSTTGYEQY
j_gene: TRBJ2-7
d_gene: -
v_gene: TRBV7-8

CDR3aa: ASSGTGDSPLH
j_gene: TRBJ1-6
d_gene: TRBD1
v_gene: TRBV25-1

CDR3aa: ASSANFGQGVPYGYT
j_gene: TRBJ1-2
d_gene: TRBD1
v_gene: TRBV9

CDR3aa: ASRDRGPQPQH
j_gene: TRBJ1-5
d_gene: TRBD1
v_gene: TRBV6-1

CDR3aa: ASSLQQGPNEKLF
j_gene: TRBJ1-4
d_gene: -
v_gene: TRBV7-9

CDR3aa: ASSWGQRYEQY
j_gene: TRBJ2-7
d_gene: TRBD1
v_gene: TRBV5-4

CDR3aa: ATRKAGVSTDTQY
j_gene: TRBJ2-3
d_gene: TRBD2
v_gene: TRBV6-5

CDR3aa: ASSENRLPKTQY
j_gene: TRBJ2-5
d_gene: -
v_gene: TRBV2

CDR3aa: ASSLVSSGGTDTQY
j_gene: TRBJ2-3
d_gene: TRBD2
v_gene: TRBV5-1

CDR3aa: ASSISVPVSNQPQH
j_gene: TRBJ1-5
d_gene: -
v_gene: TRBV19

CDR3aa: ASSFVTTGLDEQF
j_gene: TRBJ2-1
d_gene: -
v_gene: TRBV28

CDR3aa: ASSYSSQGTHNEQF
j_gene: TRBJ2-1
d_gene: -
v_gene: TRBV6-5

CDR3aa: ASSSHDPYLNQPQH
j_gene: TRBJ1-5
d_gene: -
v_gene: TRBV7-8

CDR3aa: ASSQGLAVSTDTQY
j_gene: TRBJ2-3
d_gene: TRBD2
v_gene: TRBV5-4

CDR3aa: SVGTSGADEQF
j_gene: TRBJ2-1
d_gene: TRBD2
v_gene: TRBV29-1

CDR3aa: ASSLAGETAGETQY
j_gene: TRBJ2-5
d_gene: TRBD2
v_gene: TRBV27

CDR3aa: ASSVAEGGRVTDTQY
j_gene: TRBJ2-3
d_gene: -
v_gene: TRBV9

CDR3aa: ASSVGPGDTQY
j_gene: TRBJ2-3
d_gene: -
v_gene: TRBV9

CDR3aa: ASRRARNEQF
j_gene: TRBJ2-1
d_gene: -
v_gene: TRBV11-1

CDR3aa: ASSSIADRGIYEQY
j_gene: TRBJ2-7
d_gene: TRBD1
v_gene: TRBV28